The 8 T cell receptor beta chains reported below all come from one sample, sequenced in a study of cytomegalovirus exposure and HLA in healthy donors. With 60 Vbeta and 13 Jbeta primers, the PCR was carried out. Only in-frame clones appear in the TCRdb table, and some are missing; sequencing was by immunoSEQ multiplex PCR. The sample has 70,000 or so clones; approximately 60% are singletons. Sequencing was performed on PBMCs. These receptors were obtained from a woman between 50 and 59 years old in good health and CMV-seronegative.

The table lists this clone with many counts. The V gene is TRBV7-2, the J gene TRBJ2-7; possibly TRBD2 for D (6 bases). From germline, CDR1 is SGHTA and CDR2 FQGNSA. Deletions cut 5 bases from V and 5 bases from J, with 16 bases between. The CDR3 is 14 amino acids. CDR3 nucleotide sequence: TGTGCCAGCAGCCGCCAGGGAGGTTTGAACGAGCAGTACTTC. This encodes CASSRQGGLNEQYF.

The chain uses TRBV12-5 and TRBJ2-7, with D perhaps matching TRBD1 (5 bases). The V end was cut by 4 bases, the J end by 0 bases, with 13 bases between. The CDR3 is 15 residues long. Germline-derived CDR1 and CDR2 are LGHNT and FRNRAP. The CDR3 sequence is CASGSPWGVSYEQYF. The DNA of the CDR3 is TGTGCTAGTGGTTCCCCTTGGGGCGTCTCCTACGAGCAGTACTTC.

The chain carries TRBV28 and TRBJ2-7, with 7 bases matching TRBD1. Looked up from germline, CDR1 is MDHEN and CDR2 is SYDVKM. Trimming cost V 6 bases and J 2 bases; bases outside gene matches: 4. The length of the CDR3 is 13 residues. CDR3 bases: TGTGCCAGCAGACAGGGGCCTGCCTACGAGCAGTACTTC. Translating gives CASRQGPAYEQYF.

The chain joins TRBV2 to TRBJ2-7; tentative D call: TRBD2 (6 bases). From germline, CDR1 is SNHLY and CDR2 FYNNEI. This CDR3 comprises 16 residues. The germline V and J ends were trimmed by 2 bases and 2 bases, with 16 bases remaining between them. The CDR3: CASSEPGQTRTYEQYF. The CDR3 region has the DNA TGTGCCAGCAGTGAACCGGGGCAGACTAGAACCTACGAGCAGTACTTC.

The CDR3: CASSQEMDSWGNTIYF. The CDR3 bases are TGCGCCAGCAGCCAAGAAATGGACAGTTGGGGAAACACCATATATTTT. This rearrangement joins TRBV4-3 to TRBJ1-3, with D perhaps TRBD1 (6 bases). The CDR3 covers 16 residues. V lost 0 bases, J lost 4 bases, and 13 bases lay in between. CDR1 is LGHNA and CDR2 is YSLEER in the germline V gene.

This chain connects TRBV5-1 to TRBJ2-2; TRBD2 might be the D (6 bases). Germline V lookup: CDR1 SGHRS, CDR2 YFSETQ. The CDR3 contains 16 residues. V lost 1 base and J lost 8, with 18 bases in between. The CDR3 bases are TGCGCCAGCAGCTTGCCGCTCGGCAGGAGGGCTGGGGAGCTGTTTTTT. It encodes CASSLPLGRRAGELFF.

The CDR3 region is CASSVLQETQYF. The DNA of the CDR3 is TGTGCCAGTAGTGTCCTACAAGAGACCCAGTACTTC. V usage is TRBV19 and J usage is TRBJ2-5, with D unclear. Trimming shortened V by 5 bases and J by 2 bases, and 6 bases separated the two germline ends. Germline-derived CDR1 and CDR2 are LNHDA and SQIVND (reference sequence). The CDR3 loop spans 12 amino acids.

This chain connects TRBV19 to TRBJ2-1; D might be TRBD1 (6 bases). Germline V gene data show CDR1 as LNHDA and CDR2 as SQIVND (reference sequence). The length of the CDR3 is 14 residues. The germline V and J ends were trimmed by 5 bases and 4 bases, with 12 bases remaining between them. Here the CDR3 DNA reads TGTGCCAGTAGTTTTACAGGGAAGTACAATGAGCAGTTCTTC. Translation gives CASSFTGKYNEQFF.